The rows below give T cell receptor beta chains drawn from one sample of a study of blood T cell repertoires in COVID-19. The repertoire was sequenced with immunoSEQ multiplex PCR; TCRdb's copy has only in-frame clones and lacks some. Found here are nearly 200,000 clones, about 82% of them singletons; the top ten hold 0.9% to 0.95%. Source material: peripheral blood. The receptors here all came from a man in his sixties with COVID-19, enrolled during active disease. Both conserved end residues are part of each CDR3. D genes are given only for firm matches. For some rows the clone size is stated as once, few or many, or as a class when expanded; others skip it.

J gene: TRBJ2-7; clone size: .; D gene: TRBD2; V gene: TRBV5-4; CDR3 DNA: TGTGCCAGCAGCTTCGGACTAGCGGGAACCTACGAGCAGTACTTC; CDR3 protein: CASSFGLAGTYEQYF
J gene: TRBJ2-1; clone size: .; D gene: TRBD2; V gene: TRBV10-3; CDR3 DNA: TGTGCCATCAGTGGGGGGGTTATAGCGGGTAGAACCTACAATGAGCAGTTCTTC; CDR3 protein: CAISGGVIAGRTYNEQFF
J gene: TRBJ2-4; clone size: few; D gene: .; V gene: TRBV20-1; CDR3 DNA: TGCAGTGCGACTCCAGGGGACATTCAGTACTTC; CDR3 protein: CSATPGDIQYF
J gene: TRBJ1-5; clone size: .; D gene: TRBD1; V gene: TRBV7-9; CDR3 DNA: TGTGCCAGCAGCTTAGCGTTTCAGGGGGATGGGGACAATCAGCCCCAGCATTTT; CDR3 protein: CASSLAFQGDGDNQPQHF
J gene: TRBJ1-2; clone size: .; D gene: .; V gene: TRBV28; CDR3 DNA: TGTGCCAGCAGCAGCACAGTGGCCTATGGCTACACCTTC; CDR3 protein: CASSSTVAYGYTF
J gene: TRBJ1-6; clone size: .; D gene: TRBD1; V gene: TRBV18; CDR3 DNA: TGTGCCAGCTCCCAAGGACAGGTCGGGGGCTCCTATAATTCACCCCTCCACTTT; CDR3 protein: CASSQGQVGGSYNSPLHF
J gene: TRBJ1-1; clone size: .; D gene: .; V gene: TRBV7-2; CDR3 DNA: TGTGCCAGCAGCTTACAGGCAGGGGACACTGAAGCTTTCTTT; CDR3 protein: CASSLQAGDTEAFF
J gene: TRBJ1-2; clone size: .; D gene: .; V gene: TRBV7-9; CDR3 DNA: TGTGCCAGCAGCGTTCCGCCGAGCTATGGCTACACCTTC; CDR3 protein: CASSVPPSYGYTF
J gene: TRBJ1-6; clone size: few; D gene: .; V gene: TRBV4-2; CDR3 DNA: TGTGCCAGCAGCCAAGATGGGTTGAAGCGAGGAAATTCACCCCTCCACTTT; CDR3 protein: CASSQDGLKRGNSPLHF
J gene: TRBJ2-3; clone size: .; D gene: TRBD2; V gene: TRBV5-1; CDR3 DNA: TGCGCCAGCAGCTTTACTAGCGGGGCCACAGATACGCAGTATTTT; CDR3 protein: CASSFTSGATDTQYF
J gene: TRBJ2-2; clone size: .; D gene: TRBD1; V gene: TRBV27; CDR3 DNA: TGTGCCAGCAGTTTACTGACAGGGCCGGCCACCGGGGAGCTGTTTTTT; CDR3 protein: CASSLLTGPATGELFF
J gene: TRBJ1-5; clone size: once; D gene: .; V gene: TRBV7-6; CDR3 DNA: TGTGCCAGCAGCGATACAGGGAATCAGCCCCAGCATTTT; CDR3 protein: CASSDTGNQPQHF
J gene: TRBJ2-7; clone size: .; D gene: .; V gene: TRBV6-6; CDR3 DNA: TGTGCCAGCAGCCCGGACAGAAGCTCCTACGAGCAGTACTTC; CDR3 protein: CASSPDRSSYEQYF
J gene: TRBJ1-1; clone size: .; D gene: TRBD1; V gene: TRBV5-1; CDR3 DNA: TGCGCCAGCAGCTTACGACAGGGGCACACTGAAGCTTTCTTT; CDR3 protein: CASSLRQGHTEAFF
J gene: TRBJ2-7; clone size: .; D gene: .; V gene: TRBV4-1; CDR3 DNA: TGCGCCAGCAGCCAAATGACTATTAGCTCCTACGAGCAGTACTTC; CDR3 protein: CASSQMTISSYEQYF
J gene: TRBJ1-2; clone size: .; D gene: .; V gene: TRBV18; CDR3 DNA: TGTGCCAGCTCACCAACAGGGCCAATTGACAACTATGGCTACACCTTC; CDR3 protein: CASSPTGPIDNYGYTF
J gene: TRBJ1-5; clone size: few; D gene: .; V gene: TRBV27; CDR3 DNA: TGTGCCAGCAGTTTATGGGGGCCCGGTCAGCCCCAGCATTTT; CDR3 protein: CASSLWGPGQPQHF
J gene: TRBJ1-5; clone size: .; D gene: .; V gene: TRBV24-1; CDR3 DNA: TGTGCCACCAGTGACCCGCAGACAGGAGGTGGCAATCAGCCCCAGCATTTT; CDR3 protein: CATSDPQTGGGNQPQHF
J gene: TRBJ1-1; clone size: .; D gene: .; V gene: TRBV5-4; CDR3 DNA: TGTGCCAGCAGCTTAGGGGGGGGGAACACTGAAGCTTTCTTT; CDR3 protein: CASSLGGGNTEAFF
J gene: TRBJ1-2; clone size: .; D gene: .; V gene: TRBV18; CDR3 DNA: TGTGCCAGCTCACCTAGGAGGGACGGGTCGATTAACTATGGCTACACCTTC; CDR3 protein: CASSPRRDGSINYGYTF
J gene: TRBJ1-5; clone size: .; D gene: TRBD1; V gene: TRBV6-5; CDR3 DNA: TGTGCCAGCAGCACAGGGGGGGGGCAGCCCCAGCATTTT; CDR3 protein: CASSTGGGQPQHF
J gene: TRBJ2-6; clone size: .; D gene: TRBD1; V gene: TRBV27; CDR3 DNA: TGTGCCAGCGGATCAGGGGGCGTCCCTGGGGCCAACGTCCTGACTTTC; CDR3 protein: CASGSGGVPGANVLTF
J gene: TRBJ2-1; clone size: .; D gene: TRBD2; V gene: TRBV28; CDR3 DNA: TGTGCCATCGGGACTAGCGGTCACAATGAGCAGTTCTTC; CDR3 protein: CAIGTSGHNEQFF
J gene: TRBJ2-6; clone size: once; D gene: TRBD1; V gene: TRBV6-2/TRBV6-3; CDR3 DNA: TGTGCCAGCAGTTACTCGAAAGGGGGCTGGTCTGGGGCCAACGTCCTGACTTTC; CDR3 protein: CASSYSKGGWSGANVLTF
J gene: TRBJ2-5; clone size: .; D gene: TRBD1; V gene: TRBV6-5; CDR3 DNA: TGTGCCAGCAGAGGACAGGGACGAGAGACCCAGTACTTC; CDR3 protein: CASRGQGRETQYF
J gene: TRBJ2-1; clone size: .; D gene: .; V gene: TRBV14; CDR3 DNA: TGTGCCAGCAGCCAAGGCCGCGGAGCCTACAATGAGCAGTTCTTC; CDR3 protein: CASSQGRGAYNEQFF
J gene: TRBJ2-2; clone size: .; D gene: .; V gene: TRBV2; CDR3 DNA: TGTGCCAGCGGGCAGGGAAGGGCCGGGGAGCTGTTTTTT; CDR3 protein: CASGQGRAGELFF
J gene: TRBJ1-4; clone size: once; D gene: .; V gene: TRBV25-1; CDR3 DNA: TGTGCCAGTAGTAGAGGGGGGGCAACTAATGAAAAACTGTTTTTT; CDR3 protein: CASSRGGATNEKLFF
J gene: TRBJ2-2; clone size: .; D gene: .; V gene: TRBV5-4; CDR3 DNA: TGTGCCAGCAGCTTGTATAAGCAGGGGAACACCGGGGAGCTGTTTTTT; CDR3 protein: CASSLYKQGNTGELFF
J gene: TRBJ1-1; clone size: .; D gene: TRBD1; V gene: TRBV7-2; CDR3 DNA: TGTGCCAGCAGCCTGGGACAGGGGTCTGAAGCTTTCTTT; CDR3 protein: CASSLGQGSEAFF
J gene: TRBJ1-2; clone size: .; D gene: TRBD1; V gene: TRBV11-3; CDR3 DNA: TGTGCCAGCAGTCCAACGGACAGGAAGTCCTATGGCTACACCTTC; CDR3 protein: CASSPTDRKSYGYTF
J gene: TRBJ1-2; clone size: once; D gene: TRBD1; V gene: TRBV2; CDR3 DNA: TGTGCCAGCAGTCCGGACAGGGTTGGCTACACCTTC; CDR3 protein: CASSPDRVGYTF